These 17 T cell receptor beta chains came from one sample sequenced in a study of blood T cell repertoires in COVID-19. TCRdb's table, derived via immunoSEQ multiplex PCR, lists solely in-frame clones and lacks some. The sample consists of 350,000 to 500,000 clones, nearly 90% of them appearing once. Sequencing was done on a sample of PBMCs or T cells enriched from blood (not recorded which). The receptor source for this set is a woman aged 18-29 years who had been exposed to COVID-19.

The chain links TRBV7-9 to TRBJ1-2; D ambiguous. The CDR3 contains 11 residues. V lost 3 bases and J lost 6, with 5 bases in between. Germline V gives CDR1 SEHNR, CDR2 FQNEAQ (reference sequence). CDR3: CASSFSDGYTF. The CDR3 coding sequence is TGTGCCAGCAGCTTTTCAGATGGCTACACCTTC.

J is TRBJ2-7 and V is TRBV3-1 (or the pseudogene TRBV3-2); a possible D gene is TRBD2 (7 bases). This CDR3 is built from 14 residues. CDR1 and CDR2 (germline): LGHDT, YNNKEL (reference sequence). Trimming removed 4 bases at V and 4 bases at J, with 14 bases between. CDR3 in amino acids: CASSPGGPLYEQYF. The CDR3, as DNA: TGTGCCAGCAGCCCCGGGGGGCCCCTATACGAGCAGTACTTC.

The rearrangement links TRBV6-5 to TRBJ2-3; 8 bases are a match to TRBD2. The CDR3 length is 16 residues. The V and J ends lost 0 bases and 9 bases, in that order; junction bases with no gene match: 11. In germline, CDR1 is MNHEY, CDR2 SVGAGI. DNA for the CDR3: TGTGCCAGCAGTTACTCCTCAGCGGGAGCCGAACAGACGCAGTATTTT. This codes for CASSYSSAGAEQTQYF.

The rearrangement links TRBV11-2 to TRBJ1-6, with D uncertain. Trimming left V 3 bases short and J 7 bases short, with 13 bases between. CDR1 and CDR2 from the germline V gene are SGHAT and FQNNGV. The CDR3 contains 15 residues. CDR3 sequence reads: CASSFWASLNSPLHF. CDR3 DNA sequence: TGTGCCAGCAGCTTTTGGGCCAGCCTAAATTCACCCCTCCACTTT.

V and J are TRBV27 and TRBJ1-6; the D is unclear. The CDR3 is 15 residues long. The V gene's germline CDR1 is MNHEY and CDR2 SMNVEV (reference sequence). Trimming left V 6 bases short and J 4 bases short, with 13 bases between. In DNA form, the CDR3 reads TGTGCCAGCAGGTACACCCCTTCGTATAATTCACCCCTCCACTTT. This codes for CASRYTPSYNSPLHF.

The gene calls are TRBV6-5 and TRBJ2-3; no clear D gene. With 0 bases removed from V and 0 bases from J, the gap between germline ends came to 7 bases. CDR3 length equals 15 residues. Germline V CDR1 and CDR2: MNHEY, SVGAGI. For the CDR3, the DNA is TGTGCCAGCAGTTACTCCGGAGCGAGCACAGATACGCAGTATTTT. Translating it yields CASSYSGASTDTQYF.

The chain couples TRBV5-4 to TRBJ1-3; 9 nucleotides line up with TRBD1. The V gene end was trimmed by 2 bases and the J gene end by 7 bases; junction bases not matched to a gene: 7. The CDR3 extends over 15 amino acids. Germline V gives CDR1 SGHNT, CDR2 YYREEE (reference sequence). The CDR3 spells CASSLAQGAWNTIYF. Written as DNA, the CDR3 is TGTGCCAGCAGCTTAGCACAGGGGGCATGGAACACCATATATTTT.

The CDR3 reads CSVGPGQGNTEAFF. CDR3 sequence (DNA): TGCAGCGTTGGACCGGGACAGGGAAACACTGAAGCTTTCTTT. V usage is TRBV29-1 and J usage is TRBJ1-1; 9 bases map to TRBD1. The germline V gene encodes CDR1 SQVTM and CDR2 ANQGSEA. V gave up 4 bases and J gave up 2 bases; unmatched junction bases: 5. The CDR3 contains 14 residues.

This clone was observed a handful of times. Other nucleotide sequences from this sample produce the same CDR3. V usage is TRBV5-6 and J usage is TRBJ1-1; D is ambiguous. Germline V gene data show CDR1 as SGHDT and CDR2 as YYEEEE. The CDR3 covers 14 residues. V lost 0 bases and J 0 bases, leaving 6 bases between the germline ends. The CDR3 region has the DNA TGTGCCAGCAGCTTGGTCTCTGTGAACACTGAAGCTTTCTTT. It specifies CASSLVSVNTEAFF.

Note on this clone: A much larger clone lies one base from this, so it may be a read error. The chain has TRBV28 and TRBJ2-2; D may be TRBD2 (5 bases). Germline-derived CDR1 and CDR2 are MDHEN and SYDVKM. The ends were cut back, 6 bases at V and 0 bases at J, with 8 bases in the middle. This CDR3 is built from 14 residues. The DNA of the CDR3 is TGTGCCAGCAGCGGACTGACGAACACCGGGGAGCTGTTTTTT. It yields the protein CASSGLTNTGELFF. Based on the CDR3 plus reference TRBV28 and TRBJ2-2, the full variable domain is DVKVTQSSRYLVKRTGEKVFLECVQDMDHENMFWYRQDPGLGLRLIYFSYDVKMKEKGDIPEGYSVSREKKERFSLILESASTNQTSMYLCASSGLTNTGELFFGEGSRLTVL.

The CDR3 region is CASSPAGIEGANYGYTF. The CDR3, as DNA: TGTGCCAGCTCACCGGCAGGGATCGAGGGGGCTAACTATGGCTACACCTTC. The V gene is TRBV18, the J gene TRBJ1-2; TRBD1 is a possible D gene (6 bases). Germline V gives CDR1 KGHSH, CDR2 LQKENI. Trimming removed 3 bases at V and 0 bases at J, with 17 bases between. This CDR3 has 17 amino acids.

This chain connects TRBV10-3 to TRBJ2-7, with a tentative D call TRBD2 (7 bases). The V end lost 6 bases, the J end lost 5 bases, and 20 bases lay between the germline ends. Germline assignment: CDR1 ENHRY and CDR2 SYGVKD. This CDR3 has 15 amino acids. CDR3 sequence: CAISVDGRGPDEQYF. The CDR3 region has the DNA TGTGCCATCAGCGTAGATGGGCGGGGGCCGGACGAGCAGTACTTC.

The chain has TRBV28 and TRBJ1-6; maybe TRBD1 (6 bases). The V end was cut by 3 bases, the J end by 13 bases, with 16 bases between. Germline lookup yields CDR1 MDHEN and CDR2 SYDVKM. The CDR3 is 14 amino acids. The CDR3 reads CASSLPQGNEPLHF. The CDR3 DNA follows: TGTGCCAGCAGTTTGCCCCAGGGGAATGAGCCCCTCCACTTT.

Turning to this clone: Relative to the germline gene, one junction end is altered; a read error may explain this. The chain has TRBV15 and TRBJ1-1; 7 bases align to TRBD1. This CDR3 comprises 14 residues. Germline V gene lookup returns CDR1 LNHNV and CDR2 YYDKDF (reference sequence). This CDR3 is CATSMTGQNTEAFF. CDR3 in DNA: TGTGCCACCAGCATGACAGGGCAGAACACCGAAGCTTTCTTT.

The chain links TRBV2 to TRBJ2-1; D possibly corresponds to TRBD1 (5 bases). The CDR3 is made up of 11 amino acids. Trimming pared 6 bases from V and 7 bases from J, leaving 7 bases between. Germline CDR1 is SNHLY and CDR2 is FYNNEI. This CDR3 reads CASSRENEQFF. CDR3 DNA: TGTGCCAGCAGCAGGGAAAATGAGCAGTTCTTC.

The chain couples TRBV28 to TRBJ2-3; D gene uncertain. The germline gives CDR1 MDHEN, CDR2 SYDVKM. Trimming shortened V by 4 bases and J by 4 bases, and 6 bases separated the two germline ends. CDR3 length: 12 residues. The CDR3 region has the DNA TGTGCCAGCAGTTCGTCCTCAGATACGCAGTATTTT. It yields the protein CASSSSSDTQYF.

This chain connects TRBV27 to TRBJ2-7, with TRBD1 matching over 10 bases. CDR3 length: 16 residues. V trimming: 5 bases; J trimming: 1 base; junction bases outside the gene matches: 8. Per the germline V gene, CDR1 is MNHEY and CDR2 is SMNVEV (reference sequence). CDR3 sequence reads: CASSPRDRGYSYEQYF. CDR3 DNA sequence: TGTGCCAGCAGTCCCAGGGACAGGGGCTATTCCTACGAGCAGTACTTC.